This TCR beta chain was captured by sequencing in a study of blood T cells in healthy people across ages. Only a few counts were recorded for this clonotype. A second PCR, run for about 7 to 11 cycles, used a sample-barcoded 5' primer plus a J-beta primer mix. Each sample provided no less than 2.5 million CDR3-containing paired-end reads. TCRdb reprocessed the 5' RACE reads with MiXCR, giving one entry per CDR3 protein. The sample lists some 1,500,000 distinct CDR3 sequences, approximately 43% occurring once. Germline V gene data show CDR1 as DFQATT and CDR2 as SNEGSKA (reference sequence). This CDR3 region has 15 residues. Losses at the gene ends were 5 bases for V and 0 bases for J; bases not matched to a gene: 4.

The sample comprised blood. The clonotype comes from a woman in her late teens or twenties in good health. This sequence joins TRBV20-1 and TRBJ1-4, with 9 bases that match TRBD1. DNA for the CDR3: TGCAGTGCTGGGAGGACAGGGGCAACTAATGAAAAACTGTTTTTT. Protein product: CSAGRTGATNEKLFF.